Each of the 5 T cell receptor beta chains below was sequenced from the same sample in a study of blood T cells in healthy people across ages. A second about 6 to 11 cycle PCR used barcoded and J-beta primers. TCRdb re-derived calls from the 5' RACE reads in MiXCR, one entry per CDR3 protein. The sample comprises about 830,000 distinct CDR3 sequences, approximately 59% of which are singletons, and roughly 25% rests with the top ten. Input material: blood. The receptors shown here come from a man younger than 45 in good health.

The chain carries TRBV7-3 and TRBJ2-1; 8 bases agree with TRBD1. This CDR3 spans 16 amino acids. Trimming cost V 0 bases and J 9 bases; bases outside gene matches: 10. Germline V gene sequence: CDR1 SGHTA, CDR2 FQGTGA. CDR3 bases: TGTGCCAGCAGCTTAACTCCCTTAGCAGGGGGCAGTGAGCAGTTCTTC. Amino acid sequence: CASSLTPLAGGSEQFF.

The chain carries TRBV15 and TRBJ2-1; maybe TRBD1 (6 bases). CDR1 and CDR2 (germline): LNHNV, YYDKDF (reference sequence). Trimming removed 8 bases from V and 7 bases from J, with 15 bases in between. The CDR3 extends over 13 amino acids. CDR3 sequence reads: CATEPVQGNEQFF. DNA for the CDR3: TGTGCCACCGAGCCCGTACAGGGAAATGAGCAGTTCTTC.

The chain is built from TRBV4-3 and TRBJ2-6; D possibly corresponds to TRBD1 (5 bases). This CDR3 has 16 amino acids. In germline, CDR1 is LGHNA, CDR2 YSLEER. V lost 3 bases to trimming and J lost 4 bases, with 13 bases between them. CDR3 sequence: CASSQNAGSGANVLTF. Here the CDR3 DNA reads TGCGCCAGCAGCCAGAACGCAGGGTCAGGGGCCAACGTCCTGACTTTC.

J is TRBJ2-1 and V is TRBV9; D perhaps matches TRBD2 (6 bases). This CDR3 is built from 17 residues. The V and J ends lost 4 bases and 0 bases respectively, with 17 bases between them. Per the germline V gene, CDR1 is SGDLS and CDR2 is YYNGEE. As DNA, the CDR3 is TGTGCCAGCAGCCCTCGAGCGGGCCCTAGCTCCTACAATGAGCAGTTCTTC. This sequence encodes CASSPRAGPSSYNEQFF. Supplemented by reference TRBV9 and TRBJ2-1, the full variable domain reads DSGVTQTPKHLITATGQRVTLRCSPRSGDLSVYWYQQSLDQGLQFLIQYYNGEERAKGNILERFSAQQFPDLHSELNLSSLELGDSALYFCASSPRAGPSSYNEQFFGPGTRLTVL.

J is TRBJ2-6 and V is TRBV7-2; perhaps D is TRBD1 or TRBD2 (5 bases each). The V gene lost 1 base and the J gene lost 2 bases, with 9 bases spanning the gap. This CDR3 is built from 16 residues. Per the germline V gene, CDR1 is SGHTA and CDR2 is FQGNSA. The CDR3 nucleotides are TGTGCCAGCAGCTTAGGATCGGGGCCTGGGGCCAACGTCCTGACTTTC. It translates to CASSLGSGPGANVLTF.